This T cell receptor (beta chain) was captured in a study of blood T cell repertoires in COVID-19. On the study more broadly: The United States, Italy and Spain were the sources of the acute and convalescent COVID-19 samples.

Per germline, CDR1 MNHEY and CDR2 SMNVEV (reference sequence). CDR3 size: 14 residues. Trimming removed 6 bases from V and 1 base from J, with 10 bases in between. Original analysis: Scientists estimated how many nucleated cells there were by amplifying reference gene primers. The repertoire was sequenced with immunoSEQ multiplex PCR; TCRdb's copy has only in-frame clones and lacks some. V, J and clone size are taken as reported in that table, and D and trimming were inferred from the DNA itself. The sample consists of roughly 190,000 clones, 70% to 90% of them appearing once. This receptor was taken from an older woman with COVID-19, enrolled during active disease. V and J are TRBV27 and TRBJ1-3; D is unclear. The sample consisted of peripheral blood. Here the CDR3 DNA reads TGTGCCAGCAGCGCCCGAGAGTCTGGAAACACCATATATTTT. Translation: CASSARESGNTIYF.